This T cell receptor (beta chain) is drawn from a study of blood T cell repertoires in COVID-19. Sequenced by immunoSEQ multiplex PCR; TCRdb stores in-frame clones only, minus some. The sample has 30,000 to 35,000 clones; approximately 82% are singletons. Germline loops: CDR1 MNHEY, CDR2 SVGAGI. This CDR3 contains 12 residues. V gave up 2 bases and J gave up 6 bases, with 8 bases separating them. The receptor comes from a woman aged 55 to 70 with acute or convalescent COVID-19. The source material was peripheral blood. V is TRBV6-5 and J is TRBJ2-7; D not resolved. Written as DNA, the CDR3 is TGTGCCAGCAGTTACGGTGGCTTCGAGCAGTACTTC. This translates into CASSYGGFEQYF.